These T cell receptor beta chains were read from a single sample in a study of T cells in Graves' hyperthyroidism and ophthalmopathy. MiXCR, applied by TCRdb to the multiplex PCR reads, yields one record per CDR3 protein. Among a few hundred thousand distinct CDR3 sequences listed, around 16% were seen once. Material for sequencing was blood. Receptor source: a woman aged 25 to 39 with Graves' hyperthyroidism. CDR3s include the opening cysteine and the closing phenylalanine or tryptophan. The order of the fields is J gene, D gene, clone size, V gene, CDR3 protein, CDR3 DNA. A D gene is named only where the DNA matches it firmly. Some rows have no size entry. The others give once, few or many, or a class for an expanded clone.

TRBJ2-3 | TRBD1 | - | TRBV19 | CASSQRQLPGTGVADTQYF | TGTGCCAGTAGTCAACGACAACTTCCCGGGACAGGGGTTGCGGATACGCAGTATTTT
TRBJ2-3 | - | few | TRBV20-1 | CSARDEVIPDTQYF | TGCAGTGCTAGGGATGAGGTTATCCCAGATACGCAGTATTTT
TRBJ2-7 | - | many | TRBV20-1 | CSASYIETDLLHEQYF | TGCAGTGCTAGTTACATAGAGACAGACCTACTCCACGAGCAGTACTTC
TRBJ1-5 | TRBD1 | many | TRBV12-5 | CASGLAITGGSDQPQHF | TGTGCTAGTGGTTTAGCCATCACAGGGGGCTCGGATCAGCCCCAGCATTTT
TRBJ2-7 | - | - | TRBV14 | CASSQSRGNRYEQYF | TGTGCCAGCAGCCAATCACGGGGAAACCGCTACGAGCAGTACTTC
TRBJ1-5 | TRBD1 | few | TRBV12-3/TRBV12-4 | CASSFGDSKNQPQHF | TGTGCCAGCAGTTTTGGGGACAGCAAGAATCAGCCCCAGCATTTT
TRBJ2-7 | TRBD2 | many | TRBV7-2 | CASSSRDVSGRTEQYF | TGTGCCAGCAGCTCGCGGGATGTTAGCGGGCGGACGGAGCAGTACTTC
TRBJ2-7 | - | many | TRBV29-1 | CSVEDSYEQYF | TGCAGCGTTGAGGATTCCTACGAGCAGTACTTC
TRBJ2-1 | TRBD2 | many | TRBV15 | CATSRLAGYNEQFF | TGTGCCACCAGCAGGCTAGCGGGTTACAATGAGCAGTTCTTC
TRBJ2-1 | TRBD1 | many | TRBV7-2 | CASSPTVDRIQFF | TGTGCCAGCAGCCCCACCGTGGACAGGATTCAGTTCTTC
TRBJ2-1 | - | many | TRBV5-4 | CASSFRVSYNEQFF | TGTGCCAGCAGCTTCCGGGTTTCCTACAATGAGCAGTTCTTC
TRBJ2-1 | - | many | TRBV30 | CAWRIDGSSYNEQFF | TGTGCCTGGAGGATAGACGGGAGCTCCTACAATGAGCAGTTCTTC
TRBJ1-1 | - | many | TRBV6-5 | CASSYLGGTEAFF | TGTGCCAGCAGTTACTTAGGGGGCACTGAAGCTTTCTTT
TRBJ2-3 | - | - | TRBV6-2/TRBV6-3 | CASMRGTTDTQYF | TGTGCCAGCATGAGGGGCACCACAGATACGCAGTATTTT
TRBJ1-1 | - | many | TRBV12-3/TRBV12-4 | CAGWVAMNTEAFF | TGTGCCGGTTGGGTAGCCATGAACACTGAAGCTTTCTTT
TRBJ2-7 | - | - | TRBV19 | CASSLRDLAYEQYF | TGTGCCAGTAGCCTCCGGGACTTGGCCTACGAGCAGTACTTC
TRBJ2-1 | - | - | TRBV20-1 | CSAKFDRVGQFF | TGCAGTGCTAAATTTGACCGGGTGGGGCAGTTCTTC
TRBJ2-6 | TRBD1 | - | TRBV28 | CASSQDRAGANVLTF | TGTGCCAGCAGCCAAGACAGGGCTGGGGCCAACGTCCTGACTTTC
TRBJ2-1 | - | - | TRBV29-1 | CSGGEQFF | TGCAGCGGCGGTGAGCAGTTCTTC
TRBJ2-7 | - | few | TRBV14 | CASSPASLYEQYF | TGTGCCAGCAGCCCAGCTAGCCTATACGAGCAGTACTTC
TRBJ1-5 | - | many | TRBV28 | CASTLDGRPQHF | TGTGCCAGCACCCTGGACGGTAGGCCCCAGCATTTT
TRBJ1-3 | - | few | TRBV3-1 | CASSSSDGSSGNTIYF | TGTGCCAGCAGCTCGTCGGACGGGAGCTCTGGAAACACCATATATTTT
TRBJ2-3 | TRBD1 | many | TRBV7-2 | CASSLVSTGGTDTQYF | TGTGCCAGCAGCTTAGTTTCGACAGGGGGCACAGATACGCAGTATTTT
TRBJ2-7 | TRBD2 | many | TRBV7-9 | CASSSLLAGEYRPSYEQYF | TGTGCCAGCAGCTCACTACTAGCGGGAGAATACCGCCCCTCCTACGAGCAGTACTTC
TRBJ2-1 | TRBD2 | - | TRBV19 | CASRGLAGDNEQFF | TGTGCCAGTAGAGGGCTAGCGGGGGACAATGAGCAGTTCTTC
TRBJ1-2 | - | few | TRBV5-5 | CASSPGGEYYGYTF | TGTGCCAGCAGCCCCGGGGGGGAGTACTATGGCTACACCTTC
TRBJ1-4 | TRBD1 | many | TRBV18 | CASSPGQEKLFF | TGTGCCAGCTCACCGGGACAGGAAAAACTGTTTTTT
TRBJ1-3 | - | few | TRBV29-1 | CSVESSGNTIYF | TGCAGCGTTGAGAGCTCTGGAAACACCATATATTTT
TRBJ2-3 | - | many | TRBV27 | CASSSGPPMGDTQYF | TGTGCCAGCAGTTCCGGTCCCCCCATGGGAGATACGCAGTATTTT
TRBJ2-3 | - | - | TRBV25-1 | CASSEFVQTDTQYF | TGTGCCAGCAGTGAATTTGTGCAGACAGATACGCAGTATTTT
TRBJ1-1 | - | many | TRBV11-2 | CASSPQLGWTEAFF | TGTGCCAGCAGCCCCCAATTAGGGTGGACTGAAGCTTTCTTT
TRBJ2-1 | TRBD2 | - | TRBV30 | CAWSVGGRLNEQFF | TGTGCCTGGAGTGTAGGCGGGAGATTGAATGAGCAGTTCTTC
TRBJ2-1 | - | many | TRBV30 | CAWSLSGDEQFF | TGTGCCTGGAGTTTATCGGGCGATGAGCAGTTCTTC
TRBJ1-1 | - | many | TRBV6-1 | CASSYAQGGNTEAFF | TGTGCCAGCAGTTATGCTCAGGGTGGGAACACTGAAGCTTTCTTT
TRBJ2-3 | - | many | TRBV20-1 | CSAGLGGGGTDTQYF | TGCAGTGCCGGGTTGGGGGGTGGTGGCACAGATACGCAGTATTTT
TRBJ2-7 | TRBD2 | many | TRBV18 | CASSPGLGTSGYEQYF | TGTGCCAGCTCACCGGGACTAGGAACGAGTGGCTACGAGCAGTACTTC
TRBJ2-3 | - | many | TRBV6-1 | CASSGSKDTQYF | TGTGCCAGCAGTGGGTCTAAAGATACGCAGTATTTT
TRBJ1-1 | TRBD1 | - | TRBV30 | CAWSPGQGKAFF | TGTGCCTGGAGCCCCGGACAGGGGAAAGCTTTCTTT
TRBJ1-1 | - | - | TRBV6-2/TRBV6-3 | CASSYRETNTEAFF | TGTGCCAGCAGTTACCGGGAGACGAACACTGAAGCTTTCTTT
TRBJ2-7 | TRBD2 | many | TRBV28 | CASILGLAGGYEQYF | TGTGCCAGCATCCTTGGACTAGCGGGAGGCTACGAGCAGTACTTC
TRBJ1-2 | - | few | TRBV12-3/TRBV12-4 | CASSFPGASKYGYTF | TGTGCCAGCAGTTTTCCGGGGGCCTCTAAGTATGGCTACACCTTC
TRBJ2-1 | - | - | TRBV7-9 | CASRARLYNEQFF | TGTGCCAGCCGGGCCCGACTTTACAATGAGCAGTTCTTC
TRBJ2-2 | TRBD1 | few | TRBV6-1 | CASSPWGRGQSGELFF | TGTGCCAGCAGCCCCTGGGGCAGGGGGCAAAGCGGGGAGCTGTTTTTT
TRBJ2-7 | TRBD2 | many | TRBV2 | CASVKGLAGGSSYEQYF | TGTGCCAGCGTTAAGGGACTAGCGGGAGGGAGCTCCTACGAGCAGTACTTC
TRBJ1-2 | - | many | TRBV30 | CACQGTPNYGYTF | TGTGCCTGCCAGGGGACCCCTAACTATGGCTACACCTTC